This is a list of T cell receptor beta chains from one sample in a study. TCRdb re-called the reads through MiXCR, storing one row per CDR3 protein. The sample yields more than 3,500 distinct CDR3 sequences, 7% to 9% seen once. Sample: CD4+ T cells from synovial fluid. These receptors all stem from a human donor with rheumatoid arthritis. CDR3s include the opening cysteine and the closing phenylalanine or tryptophan. A D gene is named only where the DNA matches it firmly. Clone size is stated in some rows and not others, as once, few, many or a class when expanded.

clone_size	j_call	v_call	d_call	cdr3_nt	cdr3_aa
few	TRBJ2-7	TRBV2	-	TGTGCCAGCAGTGAAGGTGGGGGAGTGAAATTCTACGAGCAGTACTTC	CASSEGGGVKFYEQYF
medium-sized	TRBJ1-4	TRBV6-1	TRBD1	TGTGCCAGCAGTCTACAGGGGGCGAGTGAAAAACTGTTTTTT	CASSLQGASEKLFF
medium-sized	TRBJ2-7	TRBV10-3	TRBD1	TGTGCCATAGGGACAGGCTTAGAAGAGCAGTACTTC	CAIGTGLEEQYF
medium-sized	TRBJ2-7	TRBV20-1	TRBD1	TGCAGTGCTAGGGACTTCAGGGGGATGTTAAACGAGCAGTACTTC	CSARDFRGMLNEQYF
many	TRBJ2-7	TRBV10-2	TRBD2	TGCGCCAGCAGTAGCGGGAGATCGTACGAGCAGTACTTC	CASSSGRSYEQYF
medium-sized	TRBJ1-1	TRBV6-5	TRBD1	TGTGCCAGCAGTTACTCTCGACAGGGGGTATTGTCGAACACTGAAGCTTTCTTT	CASSYSRQGVLSNTEAFF
medium-sized	TRBJ1-5	TRBV3-1	-	TGTGCCAGCAGCCAAGATTTGACATCCAATCAGCCCCAGCATTTT	CASSQDLTSNQPQHF
many	TRBJ2-5	TRBV10-1	-	TGCGCCAGCAGTGGATCCGGGACCGACCGCGTAGAGACCCAGTACTTC	CASSGSGTDRVETQYF
-	TRBJ2-7	TRBV28	TRBD2	TGTGCCAGCAGTCTGCCTAGCGGGATGTCCTACGAGCAGTACTTC	CASSLPSGMSYEQYF
medium-sized	TRBJ2-7	TRBV7-8	-	TGTGCCAGCAGCTTAGGCGGGGCAGGGCTCTCCTACGAGCAGTACTTC	CASSLGGAGLSYEQYF
medium-sized	TRBJ2-5	TRBV11-1	-	TGTGCCAGCAGCTTAGCGGGACGAGAGACCCAGTACTTC	CASSLAGRETQYF
medium-sized	TRBJ1-1	TRBV7-3	-	TGTGCCAGCAGCCCATCGGGTAGTCGGGGGGCTCGGGCTTTCTTT	CASSPSGSRGARAFF
medium-sized	TRBJ2-5	TRBV7-2	TRBD2	TGTGCCAGCAGCTTAAGCGGGGGGCAAGAGACCCAGTACTTC	CASSLSGGQETQYF
many	TRBJ1-1	TRBV12-3/TRBV12-4	-	TGTGCCAGCAGTTTTGGAGGGGCTATAGGAACTGAAGCTTTCTTT	CASSFGGAIGTEAFF
-	TRBJ2-3	TRBV28	TRBD2	TGTGCCAGCAGTCCCGGGACTATCGGCACAGATACGCAGTATTTT	CASSPGTIGTDTQYF
medium-sized	TRBJ2-3	TRBV20-1	TRBD1	TGCAGTGTCTCGGACAGGGGGATGCGAGATACGCAGTATTTT	CSVSDRGMRDTQYF
many	TRBJ1-4	TRBV7-8	TRBD1	TGTGCCAGCAGCACACGGACAGGCTATGGGGAAAAACTGTTTTTT	CASSTRTGYGEKLFF
medium-sized	TRBJ2-3	TRBV5-1	-	TGCGCCAGCAGCTTGGCGGGTGACTTGGATACGCAGTATTTT	CASSLAGDLDTQYF
few	TRBJ2-2	TRBV5-4	-	TGTGCCAGCAGCGTACTGCCGAACACCGGGGAGCTGTTTTTT	CASSVLPNTGELFF
medium-sized	TRBJ1-1	TRBV3-1	TRBD1	TGTGCCAGCAGCCATCCAGGACCCACTCAAGGACAGGGGAACACTGAAGCTTTCTTT	CASSHPGPTQGQGNTEAFF
many	TRBJ2-3	TRBV7-2	-	TGTGCCAGCAGCTTAGGTCTGACAGATACGCAGTATTTT	CASSLGLTDTQYF
few	TRBJ2-5	TRBV6-1	TRBD2	TGTGCCAGCAGTGAAGGTGCTAGCGGAGACCTTAGAGAGACCCAGTACTTC	CASSEGASGDLRETQYF
many	TRBJ2-7	TRBV20-1	-	TGCAGTGCTACTAGGACGGTTTCCTACGAGCAGTACTTC	CSATRTVSYEQYF
-	TRBJ2-2	TRBV24-1	TRBD1	TGTGCCACCGGGACAGGCACCGGGGAGCTGTTTTTT	CATGTGTGELFF
-	TRBJ2-7	TRBV5-6	-	TGTGCCAGCAGCTCAGGGGCCGCCTACGAGCAGTACTTC	CASSSGAAYEQYF
medium-sized	TRBJ2-1	TRBV7-2	-	TGTGCCAGCAGCTTAGAGAGCGGGCCCTACAATGAGCAGTTCTTC	CASSLESGPYNEQFF
medium-sized	TRBJ2-7	TRBV28	-	TGTGCCAGCAGTTTTGCGGGGAACTACGAGCAGTACTTC	CASSFAGNYEQYF
many	TRBJ2-5	TRBV19	-	TGTGCCAGTAGTGTAGACAGGCAAGAGACCCAGTACTTC	CASSVDRQETQYF
medium-sized	TRBJ2-6	TRBV7-9	-	TGTGCCAGCAGCTCGTTCGCTGGGGCCAACGTCCTGACTTTC	CASSSFAGANVLTF
medium-sized	TRBJ2-7	TRBV5-1	-	TGCGCCAGCAGCTTGGAGCTTCGGACAGTCTCCTACGAGCAGTACTTC	CASSLELRTVSYEQYF
many	TRBJ2-5	TRBV7-9	-	TGTGCCAGCAGCTTAGCGGGCGAGACCCAGTACTTC	CASSLAGETQYF
medium-sized	TRBJ2-7	TRBV28	-	TGTGCCAGCAGCTGGGCCCGGGACTCACCTTACGAGCAGTACTTC	CASSWARDSPYEQYF
few	TRBJ2-3	TRBV30	-	TGTGCCTGGAGTAGGAGCGGGCCGACAGATACGCAGTATTTT	CAWSRSGPTDTQYF
many	TRBJ2-7	TRBV10-3	-	TGTGCCATCAGTGACCCCCCTTTGCTCGAGCAGTACTTC	CAISDPPLLEQYF
few	TRBJ1-1	TRBV20-1	-	TGCAGTGCTAGAGATAACAGTGAAGCTTTCTTT	CSARDNSEAFF
medium-sized	TRBJ2-1	TRBV30	TRBD1	TGTGCCTGGGACCGGACAGGGTATAGTTCTGAGCAGTTCTTC	CAWDRTGYSSEQFF
medium-sized	TRBJ2-7	TRBV20-1	-	TGCAGTGCTCTGGGTACGGCGGGCTCCTACGAGCAGTACTTC	CSALGTAGSYEQYF
large	TRBJ2-5	TRBV3-1	-	TGTGCCACAACTAGCCGGGGGGAGACCCAGTACTTC	CATTSRGETQYF
medium-sized	TRBJ1-5	TRBV27	TRBD1	TGTGCCAGCAGTTATGGACAGGGGGTTCCAAATCAGCCCCAGCATTTT	CASSYGQGVPNQPQHF
-	TRBJ1-2	TRBV7-9	-	TGTGCCAGCAGCCACGGGGGGCCCATCTATGGCTACACCTTC	CASSHGGPIYGYTF
medium-sized	TRBJ2-5	TRBV7-2	TRBD2	TGTGCCAGCAGCTGGGGACTAGGGGCGGAGACCCAGTACTTC	CASSWGLGAETQYF
medium-sized	TRBJ2-5	TRBV7-2	-	TGTGCCAGCAGCAACATGGGACTCCCCGGAGAGACCCAGTACTTC	CASSNMGLPGETQYF
-	TRBJ2-2	TRBV30	-	TGTGCCTGGAGTGTACCTTCCGACAGGCGCACCGGGGAGCTGTTTTTT	CAWSVPSDRRTGELFF
few	TRBJ2-7	TRBV28	-	TGTGCCAGCAGTTTGGAGGGACAGCGCTCCTACGAGCAGTACTTC	CASSLEGQRSYEQYF
medium-sized	TRBJ2-1	TRBV29-1	TRBD2	TGCAGCGTCATAGCGGGAGAGATTGAGCAGTTCTTC	CSVIAGEIEQFF
medium-sized	TRBJ1-1	TRBV29-1	-	TGCAGCGTTGATTTTGCAGGGGTGAACACTGAAGCTTTCTTT	CSVDFAGVNTEAFF